Detailed here is one TCR beta chain. Its antigen is as yet unknown. Time point given: baseline, week 1 (first vaccination visit). As for treatment: pre-vaccination baseline after standard-of-care therapy. There were new WHO grade 3 or 4 astrocytomas in the donors, and these were IDH1-mutant and ATRX-lost. Using immunoSEQ multiplex PCR, the repertoire was profiled, and TCRdb retains in-frame clones only, with some absent. The data contain some 59,000 clones, roughly 80% of them singletons. Deletions cut 1 base from V and 5 bases from J, with 7 bases between. Germline V CDR1 and CDR2: SGHTA, FQGNSA. The CDR3 length is 13 residues. These data are taken from a study of a mutant IDH1 vaccine in newly diagnosed glioma. Study-wide background: Treated patients, about 62% male and about 38% female, averaged roughly 40 years of age.

Study results and caveats: Of all patients, 93.3% showed vaccine-induced immune responses.

The input for sequencing was PBMCs, taken from a glioma patient treated with radiotherapy, temozolomide or both. The origin of this receptor is a man younger than 35 with glioma. This chain links TRBV7-2 with TRBJ2-3; no reliable D call. CDR3 sequence: CASSLGRRDTQYF. The DNA of the CDR3 is TGTGCCAGCAGCTTAGGTCGTCGAGATACGCAGTATTTT.